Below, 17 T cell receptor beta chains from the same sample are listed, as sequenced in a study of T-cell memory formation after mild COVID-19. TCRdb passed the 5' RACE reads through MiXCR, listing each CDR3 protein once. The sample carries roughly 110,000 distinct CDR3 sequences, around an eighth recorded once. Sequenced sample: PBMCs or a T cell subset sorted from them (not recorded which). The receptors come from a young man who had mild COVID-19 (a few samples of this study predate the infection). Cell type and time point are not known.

CDR3 nucleotides: TGTGCCAGCAGTTTATGGGGGGGCGCGTCAGAGACCCAGTACTTC. Translating gives CASSLWGGASETQYF. The rearrangement uses TRBV27 and TRBJ2-5; D possibly corresponds to TRBD2 (7 bases). V dropped 1 base and J dropped 4 bases, with 13 bases sitting between them. The CDR3 has 15 residues. Germline-derived CDR1 and CDR2 are MNHEY and SMNVEV (reference sequence).

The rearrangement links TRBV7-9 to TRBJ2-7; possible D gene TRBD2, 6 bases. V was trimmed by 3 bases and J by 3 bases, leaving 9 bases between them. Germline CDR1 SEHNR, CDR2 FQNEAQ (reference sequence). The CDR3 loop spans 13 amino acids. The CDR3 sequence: CASSFPGDYEQYV. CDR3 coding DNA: TGTGCCAGCAGCTTCCCGGGAGACTACGAGCAGTACGTC.

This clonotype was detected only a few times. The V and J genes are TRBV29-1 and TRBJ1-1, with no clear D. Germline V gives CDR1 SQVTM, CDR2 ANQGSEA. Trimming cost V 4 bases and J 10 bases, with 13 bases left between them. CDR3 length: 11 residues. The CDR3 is CSVADSRGAFF. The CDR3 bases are TGCAGCGTTGCTGACTCGCGAGGAGCTTTCTTT.

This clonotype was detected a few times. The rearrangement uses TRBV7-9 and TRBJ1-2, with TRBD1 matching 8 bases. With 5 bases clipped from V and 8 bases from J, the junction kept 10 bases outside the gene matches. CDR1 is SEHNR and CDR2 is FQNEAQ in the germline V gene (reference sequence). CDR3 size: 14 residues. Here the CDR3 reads CASSLGDRGRGYTF. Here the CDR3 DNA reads TGTGCCAGCAGCCTAGGTGACAGGGGACGGGGCTACACCTTC. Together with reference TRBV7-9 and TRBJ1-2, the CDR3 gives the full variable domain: DTGVSQNPRHKITKRGQNVTFRCDPISEHNRLYWYRQTLGQGPEFLTYFQNEAQLEKSRLLSDRFSAERPKGSFSTLEIQRTEQGDSAMYLCASSLGDRGRGYTFGSGTRLTVV.

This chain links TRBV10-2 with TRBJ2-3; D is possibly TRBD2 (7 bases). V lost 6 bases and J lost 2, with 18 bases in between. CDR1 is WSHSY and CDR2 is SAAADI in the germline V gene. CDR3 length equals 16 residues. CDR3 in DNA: TGCGCCAGCAGGGTGGAGGGTGGGGGGGCCACAGATACGCAGTATTTT. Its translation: CASRVEGGGATDTQYF.

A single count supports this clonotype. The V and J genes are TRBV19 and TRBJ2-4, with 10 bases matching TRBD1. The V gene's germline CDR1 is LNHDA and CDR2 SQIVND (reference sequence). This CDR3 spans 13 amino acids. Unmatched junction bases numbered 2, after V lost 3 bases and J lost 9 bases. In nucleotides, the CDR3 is TGTGCCAGTAGTATGGGACAGGGGCTCATTCAGTACTTC. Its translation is CASSMGQGLIQYF.

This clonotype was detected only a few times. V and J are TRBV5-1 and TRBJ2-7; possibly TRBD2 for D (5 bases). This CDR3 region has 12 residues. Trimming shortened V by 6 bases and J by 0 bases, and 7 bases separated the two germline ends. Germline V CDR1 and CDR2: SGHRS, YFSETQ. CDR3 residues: CASTGYSYEQYF. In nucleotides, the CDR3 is TGCGCCAGCACGGGGTACTCCTACGAGCAGTACTTC.

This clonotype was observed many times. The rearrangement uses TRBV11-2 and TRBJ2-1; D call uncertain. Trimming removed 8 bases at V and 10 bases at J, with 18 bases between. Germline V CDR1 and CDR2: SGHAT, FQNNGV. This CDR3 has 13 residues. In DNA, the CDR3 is TGTGCCAGCCGGACGGCCTCGGTGCCAGAGCAGTTCTTC. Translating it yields CASRTASVPEQFF.

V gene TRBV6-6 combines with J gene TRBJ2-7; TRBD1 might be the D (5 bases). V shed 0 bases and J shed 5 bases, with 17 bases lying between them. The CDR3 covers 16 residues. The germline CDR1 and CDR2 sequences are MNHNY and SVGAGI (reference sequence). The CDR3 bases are TGTGCCAGCAGTTACTCGGCCGGGCGGACATCCCACGAGCAGTACTTC. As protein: CASSYSAGRTSHEQYF.

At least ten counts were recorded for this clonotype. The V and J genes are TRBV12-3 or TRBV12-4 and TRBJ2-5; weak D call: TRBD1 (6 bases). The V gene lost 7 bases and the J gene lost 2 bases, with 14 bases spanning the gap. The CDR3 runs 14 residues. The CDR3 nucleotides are TGTGCCAGCACTGTTACGGACAGACAAGAGACCCAGTACTTC. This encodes CASTVTDRQETQYF.

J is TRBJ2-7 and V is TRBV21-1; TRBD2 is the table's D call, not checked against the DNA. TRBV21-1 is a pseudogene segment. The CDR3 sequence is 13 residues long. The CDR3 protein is CASRRAVFYEQYF. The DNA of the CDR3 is TGTGCCAGCAGGCGGGCAGTCTTCTACGAGCAGTACTTC.

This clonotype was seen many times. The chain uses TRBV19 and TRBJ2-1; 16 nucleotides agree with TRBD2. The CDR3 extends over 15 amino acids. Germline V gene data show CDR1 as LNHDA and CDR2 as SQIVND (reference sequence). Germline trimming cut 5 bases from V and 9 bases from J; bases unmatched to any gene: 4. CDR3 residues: CASSAGLAGGSEQFF. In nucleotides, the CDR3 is TGTGCCAGTAGTGCGGGACTAGCGGGGGGGTCTGAGCAGTTCTTC.

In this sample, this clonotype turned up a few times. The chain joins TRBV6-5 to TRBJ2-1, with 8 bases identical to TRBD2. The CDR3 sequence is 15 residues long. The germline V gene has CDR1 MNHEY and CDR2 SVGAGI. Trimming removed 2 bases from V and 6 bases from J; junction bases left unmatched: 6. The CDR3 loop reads CASSYLGGGLNEQFF. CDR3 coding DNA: TGTGCCAGCAGTTACCTTGGCGGGGGGCTCAATGAGCAGTTCTTC.

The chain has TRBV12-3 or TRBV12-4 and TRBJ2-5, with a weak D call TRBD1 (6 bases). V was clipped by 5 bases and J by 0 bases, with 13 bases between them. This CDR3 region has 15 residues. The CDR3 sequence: CASSTSDRDQETQYF. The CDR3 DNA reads TGTGCCAGCAGTACCTCGGACAGAGACCAAGAGACCCAGTACTTC.

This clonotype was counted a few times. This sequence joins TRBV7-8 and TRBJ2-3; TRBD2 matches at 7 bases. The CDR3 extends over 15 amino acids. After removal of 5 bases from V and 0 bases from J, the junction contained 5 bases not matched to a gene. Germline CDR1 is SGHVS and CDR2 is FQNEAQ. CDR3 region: CASSRRRGSTDTQYF. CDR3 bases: TGTGCCAGCAGCCGAAGGCGGGGGAGCACAGATACGCAGTATTTT.

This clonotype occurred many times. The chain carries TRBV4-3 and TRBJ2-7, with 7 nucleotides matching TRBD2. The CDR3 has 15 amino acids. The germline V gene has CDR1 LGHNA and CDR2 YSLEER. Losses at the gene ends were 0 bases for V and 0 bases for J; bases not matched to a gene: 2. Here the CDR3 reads CASSQDLAASYEQYF. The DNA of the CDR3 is TGCGCCAGCAGCCAAGACCTAGCGGCCTCCTACGAGCAGTACTTC.

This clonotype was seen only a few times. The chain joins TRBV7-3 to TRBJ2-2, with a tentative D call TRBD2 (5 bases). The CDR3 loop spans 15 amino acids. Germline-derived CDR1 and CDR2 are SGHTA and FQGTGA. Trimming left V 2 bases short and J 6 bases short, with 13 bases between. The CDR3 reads CASSLEGPGAGELFF. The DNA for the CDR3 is TGTGCCAGCAGCTTAGAGGGCCCTGGGGCCGGGGAGCTGTTTTTT.